This is a list of T cell receptor beta chains from one sample in a study of PD-1 blockade in classical Hodgkin lymphoma. Produced via immunoSEQ multiplex PCR; TCRdb's table is partial and in-frame only. Of 95,000 to 100,000 clones listed, approximately 90% are singletons. The sample consisted of peripheral blood mononuclear cells (PBMCs), taken before the second cycle of nivolumab. These receptors originate from a human donor with classical Hodgkin lymphoma. CDR3s include the opening cysteine and the closing phenylalanine or tryptophan.

CDR3aa: CASSQDWAGEQFF; j_gene: TRBJ2-1; v_gene: TRBV4-2
CDR3aa: CASNAGTSGYNEQFF; j_gene: TRBJ2-1; v_gene: TRBV2
CDR3aa: CASSFRNGELFF; j_gene: TRBJ2-2; v_gene: TRBV28
CDR3aa: CASSQGGPPGELFF; j_gene: TRBJ2-2; v_gene: TRBV4-2
CDR3aa: CASRPGQGAWNTIYF; j_gene: TRBJ1-3; v_gene: TRBV19
CDR3aa: CASSSMGSSSRFF; j_gene: TRBJ2-1; v_gene: TRBV27
CDR3aa: CASSPPGLGRYEQYF; j_gene: TRBJ2-7; v_gene: TRBV18
CDR3aa: CASSLLAGVGTDTQYF; j_gene: TRBJ2-3; v_gene: TRBV4-1
CDR3aa: CASSFSGGGTDTQYF; j_gene: TRBJ2-3; v_gene: TRBV27
CDR3aa: CASSYQRTANTEAFF; j_gene: TRBJ1-1; v_gene: TRBV6-5
CDR3aa: CASSYSLSWTEAFF; j_gene: TRBJ1-1; v_gene: TRBV6-6
CDR3aa: CASSPRAGTDTQYF; j_gene: TRBJ2-3; v_gene: TRBV19
CDR3aa: CASSQDRGQGASNQPQHF; j_gene: TRBJ1-5; v_gene: TRBV4-2
CDR3aa: CASSRQGGTEAFF; j_gene: TRBJ1-1; v_gene: TRBV6-5
CDR3aa: CAISEFEGSYTF; j_gene: TRBJ1-2; v_gene: TRBV10-3
CDR3aa: CASSASGNNEQFF; j_gene: TRBJ2-1; v_gene: TRBV7-7
CDR3aa: CASSRLAGGHEQYF; j_gene: TRBJ2-7; v_gene: TRBV2
CDR3aa: CAAIQGSEQYF; j_gene: TRBJ2-7; v_gene: TRBV27
CDR3aa: CASSLNGGGGDTQYF; j_gene: TRBJ2-3; v_gene: TRBV7-3
CDR3aa: CASSIGRESYEQYF; j_gene: TRBJ2-7; v_gene: TRBV19
CDR3aa: CASSWGSTDTQYF; j_gene: TRBJ2-3; v_gene: TRBV6-6
CDR3aa: CASSLSGTMNTEAFF; j_gene: TRBJ1-1; v_gene: TRBV18
CDR3aa: CASSLGTAYEQYF; j_gene: TRBJ2-7; v_gene: TRBV7-7
CDR3aa: CASSPRGGKNEQFF; j_gene: TRBJ2-1; v_gene: TRBV13